This TCR beta chain derives from a study of cytomegalovirus exposure and HLA in healthy donors listed by TCRdb under 2017. Some background on the complete study: The 700 or so repertoires of the first cohort and the 95 to 150 validation repertoires were produced on the same platform, according to a later analysis. The study aimed to test whether cataloging public T cell receptors could reveal signatures of past pathogen exposure. In addition to the first cohort of 666 subjects, a separate validation cohort of some 120 different subjects was used. To predict cytomegalovirus infection status, the study brought together high-throughput TCR immunosequencing, statistical association of individual TCRs with disease status, and machine learning. The research as a whole found: A few of the identified cytomegalovirus-associated TCR beta chains were confirmed in vitro to be specific for cytomegalovirus antigens. The authors suggested that the approach could potentially be generalized to other disease states and immunological phenotypes. The study listed 150 to 200 TCR beta chains as associated with cytomegalovirus. The validation cohort had no HLA typing available for a later analysis, so co-occurrence within that cohort was assessed over all 120 or so repertoires. Most TCR sequences were observed very rarely across donors, whereas some public TCRs were present in many individuals. Subsequent analysis determined that TCRs grouped into clusters in the first cohort also showed a tendency toward co-occurrence across the roughly 120 validation repertoires, and approximately 94% of cluster scores exceeded 0. In both the original and validation cohorts, the classifier was reported to diagnose cytomegalovirus status with high specificity and sensitivity.

The library was produced with the immunoSEQ multiplex PCR assay. The authors' analysis ran thus. A statistical classification framework was built for diagnosing cytomegalovirus status from the catalog of TCR beta chain sequences. TCRdb's version of the immuneACCESS table is confined to in-frame rearrangements and falls short of the full clone set. An unresolved V gene accounts for under half of the shortfall where checked; the remainder is of unknown origin. That table is the source of V, J and clone size, and D and trimming were worked out from the DNA. This sample holds 85,000 to 120,000 clones; around 89% were observed only once. The biggest ten clones account for 1.5% to 2% of the sample. Sequences SSHAT (CDR1) and FNYEAQ (CDR2) are obtained from the germline V gene (reference sequence). The CDR3 covers 16 residues, taking in both the cysteine and the phenylalanine. Only CDR3 DNA is held: 48 bases, read in frame from base 1. The trim is 1 base for V and 9 bases for J, with a gap of 21 bases between the germline ends.

Donors formed part of the validation cohort, which comprised 120 subjects and was distinct from the first cohort of under 800 subjects. As to this clone: Its antigen remains undetermined. Base-call qualities are not available, and no considerably larger clone is one nucleotide away.

This TCR came from a woman under 30 in good health and CMV-seropositive. Source material: PBMCs. Recombination connected TRBV7-7 to TRBJ2-5, with TRBD2 perhaps the D gene, on 6 matching bases. The CDR3 reads as follows: CASSLGEPGLHEAQYF. In nucleotide form, the sequence is TGTGCCAGCAGCTTAGGGGAGCCGGGACTGCATGAGGCCCAGTACTTC. The entire variable domain, with the stretches around the CDR3 drawn from the reference TRBV7-7 and TRBJ2-5 proteins, is GAGVSQSPRYKVTKRGQDVTLRCDPISSHATLYWYQQALGQGPEFLTYFNYEAQPDKSGLPSDRFSAERPEGSISTLTIQRTEQRDSAMYRCASSLGEPGLHEAQYFGPGTRLLVL.